In this sample, the clone carrying this T cell receptor beta chain turned up a few times. The CDR3 totals 13 residues. V lost 1 base and J 7 bases, leaving 10 bases between the germline ends. Germline assignment: CDR1 MNHNS and CDR2 SASEGT. The data were taken from a study of identical twins. TCRdb used MiXCR to reprocess the 5' RACE reads, holding one entry per CDR3 protein. The sample carries 450,000 to 650,000 distinct CDR3 sequences, approximately 9.6% recorded once. Separately, the same data were catalogued under a study of yellow fever vaccine responses in identical twins.

Sequencing was done on a sample of PBMCs. The V call is TRBV6-1, the J call TRBJ2-5; no reliable D call. The TCR originated in a woman aged 18 to 35 in good health. CDR3: CASSEDPGRTQYF. The CDR3 DNA reads TGTGCCAGCAGTGAAGACCCAGGCCGGACCCAGTACTTC.